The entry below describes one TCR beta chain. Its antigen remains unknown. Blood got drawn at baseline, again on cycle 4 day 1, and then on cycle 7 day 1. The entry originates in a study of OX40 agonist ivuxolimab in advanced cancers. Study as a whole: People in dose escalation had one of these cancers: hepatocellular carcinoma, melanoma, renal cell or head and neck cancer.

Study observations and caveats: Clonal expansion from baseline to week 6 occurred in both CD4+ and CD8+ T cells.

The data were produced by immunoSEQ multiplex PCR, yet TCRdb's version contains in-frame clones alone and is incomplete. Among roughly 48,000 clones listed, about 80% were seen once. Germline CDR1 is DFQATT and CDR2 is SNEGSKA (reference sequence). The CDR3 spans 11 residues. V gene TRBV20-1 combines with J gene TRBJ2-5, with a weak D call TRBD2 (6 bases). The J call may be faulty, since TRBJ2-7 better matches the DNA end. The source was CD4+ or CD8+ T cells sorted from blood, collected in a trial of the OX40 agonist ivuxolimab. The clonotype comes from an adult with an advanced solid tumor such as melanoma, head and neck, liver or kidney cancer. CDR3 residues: CSTRTTYEQYF. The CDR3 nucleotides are TGCAGTACCCGGACTACCTACGAGCAGTACTTC.